The clone carrying this TCR beta chain is a singleton in its sample. The data were produced by immunoSEQ multiplex PCR, yet TCRdb's version contains in-frame clones alone and is incomplete. Counted here are about 48,000 clones, approximately 78% occurring once; the ten biggest clones make up 0.75% to 0.9%. Single viable CD3+CD4+CD8-CD45RO+ cells were sorted as the memory CD4+ T cells. Serostatus was set by detecting CMV pp150, pp28, p38, p52 IgG. The data were obtained in a study of memory CD4+ T cells and cytomegalovirus serostatus. Study context: Healthy Belgian adult donors included 9 or 10 CMV-positive and 24 CMV-negative people.

The CDR3 is 12 residues long. In germline, CDR1 is SNHLY, CDR2 FYNNEI. The V end was cut by 7 bases, the J end by 5 bases, with 9 bases between. V gene TRBV2 combines with J gene TRBJ2-1; D is unclear. The clonotype originates from an adult in good health and CMV-seronegative. Sample: memory CD4+ T cells from blood. The CDR3 is CASKTLDNEQFF. Here the CDR3 DNA reads TGTGCCAGCAAAACCTTAGACAATGAGCAGTTCTTC. Full variable domain (remainder filled in from reference TRBV2 and TRBJ2-1): EPEVTQTPSHQVTQMGQEVILRCVPISNHLYFYWYRQILGQKVEFLVSFYNNEISEKSEIFDDQFSVERPDGSNFTLKIRSTKLEDSAMYFCASKTLDNEQFFGPGTRLTVL.